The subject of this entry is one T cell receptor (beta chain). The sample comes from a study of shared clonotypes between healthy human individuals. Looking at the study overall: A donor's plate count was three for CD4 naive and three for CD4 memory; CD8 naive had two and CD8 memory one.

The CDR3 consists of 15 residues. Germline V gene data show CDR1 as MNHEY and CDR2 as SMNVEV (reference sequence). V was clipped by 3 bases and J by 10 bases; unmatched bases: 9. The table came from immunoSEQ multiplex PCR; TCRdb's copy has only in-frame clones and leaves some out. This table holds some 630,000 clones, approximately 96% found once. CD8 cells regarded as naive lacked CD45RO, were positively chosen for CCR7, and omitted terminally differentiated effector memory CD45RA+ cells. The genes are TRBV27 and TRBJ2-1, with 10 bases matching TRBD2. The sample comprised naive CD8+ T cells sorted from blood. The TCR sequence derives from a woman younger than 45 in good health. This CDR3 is CASSFRLAGEGEQFF. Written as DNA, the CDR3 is TGTGCCAGCAGTTTCCGGCTAGCGGGAGAAGGGGAGCAGTTCTTC.